This T cell receptor beta chain was observed in a study of T-cell reconstitution after alpha-beta-depleted transplantation in children. Whole-study results and caveats: Elevated TCRbeta diversity at day 60 was traced, in some patients, to surviving recipient T cells and thymic progenitors. The authors attributed T-cell counts and diversity one year after transplant mostly to newly produced T cells. Several hundred expanded graft clones reportedly supplied alpha-beta T cells about two months after transplant.

V dropped 7 bases and J dropped 5 bases, with 20 bases sitting between them. CDR1 and CDR2 (germline): SQVTM, ANQGSEA. The CDR3 is made up of 14 amino acids. Using unique molecular identifiers, the investigators prepared the TCRbeta library. MiXCR, applied by TCRdb to the PCR reads, yields one record per CDR3 protein. The repertoire includes hundreds of thousands of distinct CDR3 sequences, 24% of them detected once, and around 4.8% sits in the top ten. A note on this clonotype: No antigen is known for it.

This clonotype was obtained from a female patient aged 2-9 years who had a stem cell transplant for congenital amegakaryocytic thrombocytopenia, so the T cells may come from the graft donor. The chain carries TRBV29-1 and TRBJ2-5; TRBD2 is a possible D gene (5 bases). The sample was PBMCs, mostly from graft donor cells, taken 360 days after TCRalphabeta/CD19-depleted stem cell transplant. The CDR3 loop is CSATDYWAAETQYF. CDR3 sequence (DNA): TGCAGCGCCACCGACTATTGGGCTGCGGAGACCCAGTACTTC.